Below, 9 T cell receptor beta chains from the same sample are listed, as sequenced in a study of blood T cell repertoires in COVID-19. Sequencing was performed with immunoSEQ multiplex PCR; in TCRdb, only in-frame clones are kept and a portion is missing. The sample includes under 200,000 clones, approximately 86% of them seen just once. Sequenced: PBMCs or T cells enriched from blood (not recorded which). These receptors all stem from a man between 60 and 75 years old who had recovered from COVID-19.

The V and J genes are TRBV7-9 and TRBJ1-2; tentatively, D is TRBD1 (6 bases). From germline, CDR1 is SEHNR and CDR2 FQNEAQ (reference sequence). There are 16 residues in the CDR3. V was shortened by 2 bases and J by 1 base, with 14 bases between the two germline ends. CDR3 coding DNA: TGTGCCAGCAGCTTACCCGGACAGCAAGTTAACTATGGCTACACCTTC. It codes for CASSLPGQQVNYGYTF.

V is TRBV10-2 and J is TRBJ1-5; D is possibly TRBD1 (5 bases). The CDR3 has 16 residues. The ends were cut back, 3 bases at V and 2 bases at J, with 14 bases in the middle. Per germline, CDR1 WSHSY and CDR2 SAAADI. CDR3 sequence: CASSELGGVGNQPQHF. CDR3 DNA sequence: TGCGCCAGCAGTGAACTGGGGGGAGTTGGCAATCAGCCCCAGCATTTT.

J is TRBJ1-1 and V is TRBV19; D remains ambiguous. Germline CDR1 LNHDA, CDR2 SQIVND (reference sequence). Deletions cut 3 bases from V and 6 bases from J, with 11 bases between. This CDR3 region has 13 residues. The DNA of the CDR3 is TGTGCCAGTAGTATGGGAGTAACGGCTGAAGCTTTCTTT. Translated: CASSMGVTAEAFF.

This chain links TRBV11-1 with TRBJ2-7; 7 nucleotides align to TRBD1. Trimming took 2 bases from V and 4 from J; bases not matched to a gene: 5. Germline V lookup: CDR1 SGHAT, CDR2 FQDESV (reference sequence). The length of the CDR3 is 14 residues. The CDR3 sequence: CASSLSGQVYEQYF. CDR3 coding DNA: TGTGCCAGCAGCTTATCAGGACAGGTATACGAGCAGTACTTC.

The V call is TRBV4-2, the J call TRBJ2-7; TRBD2 aligns across 11 bases. Germline V CDR1 and CDR2: LGHNA, YNFKEQ. The CDR3 length is 18 residues. J was trimmed by 3 bases and V by 4 bases; bases with no gene match: 14. The CDR3 loop is CASSPDGGSGGGYYEQYF. CDR3 bases: TGTGCCAGCAGCCCAGACGGAGGTAGCGGGGGGGGTTACTACGAGCAGTACTTC.

J is TRBJ1-2 and V is TRBV3-1 (or the pseudogene TRBV3-2); D is possibly TRBD1 (6 bases). Germline CDR1 and CDR2: LGHDT and YNNKEL (reference sequence). Trimming left V 1 base short and J 1 base short, with 16 bases between. The CDR3 totals 17 residues. The CDR3 is CASSQVWSGALNYGYTF. The CDR3 nucleotides read TGTGCCAGCAGCCAAGTCTGGTCAGGGGCACTTAACTATGGCTACACCTTC.

The rearrangement uses TRBV2 and TRBJ2-3; D is unclear. The germline CDR1 and CDR2 sequences are SNHLY and FYNNEI. The CDR3 covers 13 residues. The V gene lost 6 bases and the J gene lost 4 bases, with 11 bases spanning the gap. The CDR3 DNA follows: TGTGCCAGCAGCGTAGCCCTCCCAGATACGCAGTATTTT. This codes for CASSVALPDTQYF.

This clone was seen more than once but under ten times. The rearrangement uses TRBV20-1 and TRBJ1-5; D may be TRBD1 (5 bases). Deletions cut 3 bases from V and 7 bases from J, with 16 bases between. CDR1 is DFQATT and CDR2 is SNEGSKA in the germline V gene (reference sequence). This CDR3 region has 14 residues. The CDR3 DNA reads TGCAGTGCTAGTTACGCGGGGGGTGGGCAGCCCCAGCATTTT. Its protein product is CSASYAGGGQPQHF.

The chain couples TRBV3-1 (or the pseudogene TRBV3-2) to TRBJ1-2, with D unclear. V was clipped by 2 bases and J by 4 bases, with 8 bases between them. CDR3 length: 13 amino acids. Germline V gene lookup returns CDR1 LGHDT and CDR2 YNNKEL (reference sequence). This CDR3 is CASSQLDFYGYTF. CDR3 sequence (DNA): TGTGCCAGCAGCCAACTAGACTTCTATGGCTACACCTTC.